This T cell receptor (beta chain) came from a study of T cell repertoires in cytomegalovirus infection (dated by TCRdb to between 2018 and 2021). Turning to the overall study: Donor HLA type was relevant to the analysis, because carriage of CMV infection together with the matching HLA type was indicated by public TCR beta signatures. On the study overall, not on this receptor specifically: The ex vivo response was dominated by HLA-C-restricted CMV-specific TCR beta clonotypes, and the single most frequent clonotype in two of eight donors was supplied by these HLA-C-restricted clonotypes. Carriers of CMV infection plus the relevant HLA type were discriminated by the cumulative frequency of public TCR beta family members in the study cohort and in an independent roughly 380-donor cohort.

V lost 5 bases and J lost 0 bases, and the count of bases not matched to a germline gene is 8. From a lookup of the germline V gene, CDR1 and CDR2 are SGHTA and FQGNSA. The CDR3 goes from the cysteine to the phenylalanine over 18 residues. Kept here is only the CDR3 DNA, which spans 54 bases and is read in frame from base 1. Sequenced using an Illumina HiSeq 1500. The raw public reads went through TCRdb reprocessing: fastp at Q25, MiXCR clone calling, in-frame beta chains kept. Every entry covers one CDR3 protein and lists the most common genes and DNA from its rows. The sample table holds approximately 750,000 distinct CDR3 sequences, of which 35% were seen once. The top ten clones comprise around 2.8% of the sample. In its sample, this clonotype was seen a few times. What antigen it recognizes has not been identified. It has no much larger one-base neighbor in the sample; base qualities were not kept.

The sequencing sample was made of PBMCs. Rearrangement joined TRBV7-2 to TRBJ2-4; TRBD2 aligns with 12 central bases. The clonotype was recovered from a human donor in good health (CMV status not recorded). Some clones in this sample may be carry-over from other donors' samples. In nucleotides, the sequence is TGTGCCAGCAGCCTCCGATTGACTAGCGGGGGAGCCAAAAACATTCAGTACTTC. Its protein is CASSLRLTSGGAKNIQYF.